This is a list of T cell receptor beta chains from one sample in a study of CD8 T cells in Susac syndrome. MiXCR was run by TCRdb on the immunoSEQ multiplex PCR reads, yielding one entry per CDR3 protein. The table has about 280,000 distinct CDR3 sequences, around 83% seen once; the top ten hold about 0.11%. The sequenced sample consisted of CD8+ T cells from PBMCs. The receptors stem from a human donor with multiple sclerosis. The CDR3 runs from the conserved cysteine through the conserved F or W. The D gene is left open where the match is weak. Some rows mark clone size as missing; the rest say once, few, many or name a class of expanded clone.

>.|TRBV7-3|TRBJ2-1|.
TGTGCCAGCAGCTCCGTCTTTGGATCAGCGAATGAGCAGTTCTTC
CASSSVFGSANEQFF
>.|TRBV5-1|TRBJ2-1|few
TGTGCCAGCAGCTTAGCTCAGAGCTCCTACAATGAGCAGTTCTTC
CASSLAQSSYNEQFF
>TRBD1|TRBV10-3|TRBJ2-2|.
TGTGCCATCAGCCCCGACAGGGGGACAGGCGGGGAGCTGTTTTTT
CAISPDRGTGGELFF
>TRBD1|TRBV11-2|TRBJ1-1|.
TGTGCCAGCAGCACCCGAGGTGGGACAGGGGGCATCAGGACTGAAGCTTTCTTT
CASSTRGGTGGIRTEAFF
>TRBD1|TRBV30|TRBJ2-7|.
TGTGCCTGGAGAGGGAGGCAGGGGGCCGGGGAGCAGTACTTC
CAWRGRQGAGEQYF
>.|TRBV29-1|TRBJ1-2|.
TGCAGCGTTGTTGGGGCCGGGGGCTACACCTTC
CSVVGAGGYTF
>.|TRBV12-3/TRBV12-4|TRBJ1-1|.
TGTGCCAGCAGTTTAGGTGAAGCTTTCTTT
CASSLGEAFF
>TRBD1|TRBV7-9|TRBJ2-1|.
TGTGCCAGCAGCTTTCCTACCGGGACAGGAAGAGTTGATGAGCAGTTCTTC
CASSFPTGTGRVDEQFF
>TRBD2|TRBV7-2|TRBJ2-2|.
TGTGCCAGCAGCTTAAGTCCCGGGACTAGCGGCACCGGGGAGCTGTTTTTT
CASSLSPGTSGTGELFF
>TRBD1|TRBV6-5|TRBJ1-1|.
TGTGCCAGCAGTTGGACAGGGGGGGGAACTGAAGCTTTCTTT
CASSWTGGGTEAFF
>TRBD2|TRBV15|TRBJ2-1|.
TGTGCCACCAGCAGAGATCTGCTAGCGGGATTAGTTGATGAGCAGTTCTTC
CATSRDLLAGLVDEQFF
>.|TRBV5-6|TRBJ1-1|.
TGTGCCAGCTCGGTAGCGGGATCCATGAACACTGAAGCTTTCTTT
CASSVAGSMNTEAFF
>TRBD1|TRBV20-1|TRBJ2-3|once
TGCAGTGCCTATGGAGGACAGGGCCTCATTAACACAGATACGCAGTATTTT
CSAYGGQGLINTDTQYF